This entry lists 20 T cell receptor beta chains sequenced from one sample in a study of cytomegalovirus exposure and HLA in healthy donors. Primers: 60 Vbeta forward and 13 Jbeta reverse. Profiled with immunoSEQ multiplex PCR; TCRdb holds only in-frame clones, not every one. This sample has 100,000 to 150,000 clones, with around three quarters found just once. Sample: PBMCs. The receptor set was obtained from a middle-aged man in good health and CMV-seronegative.

The rearrangement links TRBV7-8 to TRBJ2-3; 11 bases are shared with TRBD2. V dropped 5 bases and J dropped 2; count of bases not matched to a gene: 6. The V gene's germline CDR1 is SGHVS and CDR2 FQNEAQ. This CDR3 contains 16 residues. DNA of the CDR3: TGTGCCAGCAGCCCCGTAGCGGGGGGGATCACAGATACGCAGTATTTT. This sequence encodes CASSPVAGGITDTQYF.

V and J are TRBV5-1 and TRBJ1-1; D might be TRBD1 (6 bases). Germline lookup yields CDR1 SGHRS and CDR2 YFSETQ. Deletions cut 4 bases from V and 2 bases from J, with 15 bases between. The CDR3 totals 15 residues. The CDR3 loop is CASSLNPGTNTEAFF. CDR3 nucleotides: TGCGCCAGCAGCCTAAACCCTGGGACAAACACTGAAGCTTTCTTT.

The V call is TRBV7-2, the J call TRBJ1-2, with D hard to call. Trimming pared 1 base from V and 6 bases from J, leaving 12 bases between. Germline V gene data show CDR1 as SGHTA and CDR2 as FQGNSA. There are 14 residues in the CDR3. CDR3 region: CASSLERGNHGYTF. The CDR3 DNA reads as TGTGCCAGCAGCTTAGAACGGGGAAACCATGGCTACACCTTC. The variable domain in full, with the rest retrieved from reference TRBV7-2 and TRBJ1-2, is GAGVSQSPSNKVTEKGKDVELRCDPISGHTALYWYRQSLGQGLEFLIYFQGNSAPDKSGLPSDRFSAERTGGSVSTLTIQRTQQEDSAVYLCASSLERGNHGYTFGSGTRLTVV.

V gene TRBV11-2 combines with J gene TRBJ2-6; 9 bases agree with TRBD1. V dropped 3 bases and J dropped 0; count of bases not matched to a gene: 9. From germline, CDR1 is SGHAT and CDR2 FQNNGV. The CDR3 extends over 19 amino acids. The CDR3 reads CASSLALGQGSSGANVLTF. Here the CDR3 DNA reads TGTGCCAGCAGCTTGGCCCTAGGACAGGGGAGCTCTGGGGCCAACGTCCTGACTTTC.

J is TRBJ1-2 and V is TRBV5-1; unclear D gene. This CDR3 has 13 amino acids. The germline V gene has CDR1 SGHRS and CDR2 YFSETQ. V lost 2 bases and J lost 4, with 9 bases in between. CDR3 protein: CASSFGETYGYTF. The CDR3 region has the DNA TGCGCCAGCAGCTTCGGGGAAACCTATGGCTACACCTTC. The whole variable domain, filled in from reference TRBV5-1 and TRBJ1-2, reads KAGVTQTPRYLIKTRGQQVTLSCSPISGHRSVSWYQQTPGQGLQFLFEYFSETQRNKGNFPGRFSGRQFSNSRSEMNVSTLELGDSALYLCASSFGETYGYTFGSGTRLTVV.

The chain uses TRBV5-6 and TRBJ1-3; 7 nucleotides agree with TRBD1. Germline loops: CDR1 SGHDT, CDR2 YYEEEE. J lost 5 bases, V lost 5 bases, and 10 bases had no gene match. The CDR3 consists of 15 residues. The CDR3: CASSFRPGQRNTIYF. DNA for the CDR3: TGTGCCAGCAGTTTCCGGCCGGGACAGAGAAACACCATATATTTT.

The V call is TRBV6-5, the J call TRBJ2-5, with TRBD1 matching over 9 bases. The better agreement between TRBJ2-7 and the DNA end casts doubt on the J call. The germline CDR1 and CDR2 sequences are MNHEY and SVGAGI. This CDR3 is 15 amino acids long. CDR3 nucleotide sequence: TGTGCCAGCAGTCGGGACAGGGCGCCTGCCTACGAGCAGTACTTC. The encoded protein is CASSRDRAPAYEQYF.

This clone was seen just once. The rearrangement joins TRBV28 to TRBJ2-2; a possible D gene is TRBD1 (6 bases). V was clipped by 2 bases and J by 6 bases, with 13 bases between them. Germline values: CDR1 MDHEN, CDR2 SYDVKM. CDR3 length equals 15 residues. CDR3 sequence: CASSLGGQEAGELFF. CDR3 coding DNA: TGTGCCAGCAGTTTAGGGGGACAAGAAGCCGGGGAGCTGTTTTTT.

The J gene is TRBJ2-7, the V gene TRBV18; the match to TRBD1 covers 9 bases. CDR1 and CDR2 (germline): KGHSH, LQKENI. This CDR3 contains 16 residues. With 3 bases clipped from V and 9 bases from J, the junction kept 15 bases outside the gene matches. CDR3 region: CASSPPTGGRREGQYF. In DNA, the CDR3 is TGTGCCAGCTCACCGCCCACAGGGGGCCGACGAGAAGGGCAGTACTTC.

The gene calls are TRBV7-9 and TRBJ1-1, with unresolved D. CDR3 length equals 13 residues. V was trimmed by 5 bases and J by 5 bases, leaving 12 bases between them. The germline V gene has CDR1 SEHNR and CDR2 FQNEAQ (reference sequence). CDR3 in DNA: TGTGCCAGCAGCCCAGAACCATTTACTGAAGCTTTCTTT. It encodes CASSPEPFTEAFF.

V and J are TRBV7-6 and TRBJ1-5, with D perhaps TRBD1 (5 bases). In germline, CDR1 is SGHVS, CDR2 FNYEAQ. Trimming removed 8 bases at V and 7 bases at J, with 15 bases between. This CDR3 is built from 13 residues. The CDR3 loop is CASAGGGGQPQHF. In DNA form, the CDR3 reads TGTGCCAGCGCGGGGGGTGGTGGGCAGCCCCAGCATTTT.

The CDR3 DNA reads TGCGCCAGCAGCCAGGGACAGCAAGAGACCCAGTACTTC. As protein: CASSQGQQETQYF. The rearrangement links TRBV5-1 to TRBJ2-5, with 7 bases aligning to TRBD1. The germline V gene encodes CDR1 SGHRS and CDR2 YFSETQ. V lost 4 bases and J lost 2; bases outside the gene matches: 2. The CDR3 has 13 amino acids.

The chain joins TRBV19 to TRBJ2-1; TRBD1 agrees at 7 bases. Germline V gene sequence: CDR1 LNHDA, CDR2 SQIVND (reference sequence). V lost 5 bases to trimming and J lost 8 bases; unmatched junction nucleotides: 6. The CDR3 sequence is 13 residues long. The CDR3 spells CASSLRQGDEQFF. CDR3 in DNA: TGTGCCAGTAGTTTGAGACAGGGTGATGAGCAGTTCTTC.

The chain links TRBV25-1 to TRBJ1-2; no definite D call. Per the germline V gene, CDR1 is MGHDK and CDR2 is SYGVNS. V was trimmed by 4 bases and J by 8 bases, leaving 14 bases between them. The CDR3 has 13 amino acids. CDR3 in DNA: TGTGCCAGCAGTGGTTCGGGATTTTGGGGCTACACCTTC. Protein: CASSGSGFWGYTF.

This sequence joins TRBV11-1 and TRBJ2-3, with D hard to call. CDR1 is SGHAT, CDR2 FQDESV, per germline (reference sequence). V was shortened by 5 bases and J by 6 bases, with 9 bases between the two germline ends. CDR3 size: 12 residues. The CDR3 DNA reads TGTGCCAGCAGCGCAGGTCGGGATACGCAGTATTTT. This sequence encodes CASSAGRDTQYF. Full variable domain (outside the CDR3, taken from reference TRBV11-1 and TRBJ2-3): EAEVAQSPRYKITEKSQAVAFWCDPISGHATLYWYRQILGQGPELLVQFQDESVVDDSQLPKDRFSAERLKGVDSTLKIQPAELGDSAMYLCASSAGRDTQYFGPGTRLTVL.

V usage is TRBV5-6 and J usage is TRBJ1-1, with 9 bases that match TRBD1. The length of the CDR3 is 13 residues. V shed 4 bases, J shed 3 bases, and the junction held 1 base outside the gene matches. From germline, CDR1 is SGHDT and CDR2 YYEEEE. The CDR3 DNA reads as TGTGCCAGCAGCGGACAGGGGTACACTGAAGCTTTCTTT. This translates into CASSGQGYTEAFF.

The V and J genes are TRBV11-3 and TRBJ2-7, with 8 nucleotides matching TRBD2. There are 14 residues in the CDR3. CDR1 is SGHNT, CDR2 YENEEA, per germline. Trimming removed 5 bases from V and 4 bases from J; junction bases left unmatched: 7. CDR3 sequence reads: CASSAGGAVYEQYF. CDR3 DNA: TGTGCCAGCAGCGCGGGGGGCGCTGTATACGAGCAGTACTTC.

In this sample, this clone turned up a few times. The chain joins TRBV6-5 to TRBJ2-1, with a possible D match to TRBD2 (5 bases). This CDR3 contains 15 residues. Germline V gene lookup returns CDR1 MNHEY and CDR2 SVGAGI. V was clipped by 2 bases and J by 4 bases, with 12 bases between them. Written as DNA, the CDR3 is TGTGCCAGCAGTTACGACGGAGGAAAATACAATGAGCAGTTCTTC. It encodes CASSYDGGKYNEQFF.

This chain connects TRBV27 to TRBJ2-2; tentative D call: TRBD2 (6 bases). The V gene lost 4 bases and the J gene lost 4 bases, with 19 bases spanning the gap. The CDR3 has 17 residues. CDR1 is MNHEY, CDR2 SMNVEV, per germline (reference sequence). The DNA of the CDR3 is TGTGCCAGCAGTTCCCAGGGAGGTAGCCTCGGCACCGGGGAGCTGTTTTTT. This codes for CASSSQGGSLGTGELFF.

This clone was detected once. The chain has TRBV5-1 and TRBJ1-6; TRBD1 matches at 8 bases. Looked up from germline, CDR1 is SGHRS and CDR2 is YFSETQ. The CDR3 is 14 amino acids. V lost 4 bases to trimming and J lost 6 bases; unmatched junction nucleotides: 3. The CDR3 loop is CASSDRGTNSPLHF. In nucleotides, the CDR3 is TGCGCCAGCAGCGACAGGGGTACTAATTCACCCCTCCACTTT.